This T cell receptor beta chain emerged from a study of graft-versus-host responses after intestinal transplantation. Study-wide background: Recipients obtained multivisceral, liver-intestinal, or isolated intestinal transplants.

Profiled with immunoSEQ multiplex PCR; TCRdb holds only in-frame clones, not every one. The sample carries 41,000 or so clones, roughly 95% recorded once. The CDR3 has 12 residues. CDR1 is LNHDA and CDR2 is SQIVND in the germline V gene (reference sequence). The V end was cut by 9 bases, the J end by 3 bases, with 12 bases between. For this clone: Its matching antigen is unknown.

The clonotype comes from a human donor who was the organ donor for an intestinal transplant. The rearrangement uses TRBV19 and TRBJ2-7, with a tentative D call TRBD2 (7 bases). Sequenced material: unstimulated CD8+ T cells sorted from spleen or lymph node cells, taken before transplant. The CDR3 protein is CARGGEFYEQYF. CDR3 coding DNA: TGTGCCAGAGGGGGGGAATTCTACGAGCAGTACTTC.